The 17 T cell receptor beta chains given below trace back to one sample, sequenced in a study of T cell changes during pregnancy in multiple sclerosis. Here immunoSEQ multiplex PCR was the method, and the copy in TCRdb shows in-frame clones only, minus some. The data hold about 36,000 clones, with roughly 91% observed a single time. The sample here was CD4+ T cells from peripheral blood mononuclear cells, taken in the second trimester of pregnancy. These receptors were taken from a female donor in good health, enrolled as a control in a pregnancy study.

Of note for this clone: Because it lacks the conserved phenylalanine or tryptophan at the end, this CDR3 is likely a read error. The DNA for the CDR3 is TGTGCCTGGTCCAGTATTACAGGGGGGAACTATGGCTACACCTCC. Translation gives CAWSSITGGNYGYTS. V and J are TRBV30 and TRBJ1-2; 8 bases fit TRBD1. This CDR3 contains 15 residues. Trimming cost V 5 bases and J 2 bases; bases outside gene matches: 10. CDR1 is GTSNPN, CDR2 SVGIG, per germline (reference sequence).

The chain has TRBV7-5 and TRBJ2-5; no DNA check was done on the table's D call, TRBD2. TRBV7-5 corresponds to a pseudogene. There are 15 residues in the CDR3. The CDR3: CARSLAGTGEETQYF. As DNA, the CDR3 is TGTGCCAGAAGCTTAGCCGGGACTGGGGAAGAGACCCAGTACTTC.

The genes are TRBV6-1 and TRBJ1-2, with D possibly being TRBD1 (5 bases). The V gene's germline CDR1 is MNHNS and CDR2 SASEGT. The germline V and J ends were trimmed by 1 base and 2 bases, with 5 bases remaining between them. The CDR3 length is 13 residues. CDR3 protein: CASSEDRNYGYTF. The CDR3 DNA reads as TGTGCCAGCAGTGAAGACAGGAACTATGGCTACACCTTC.

This chain links TRBV7-9 with TRBJ1-1; D remains unclear. V lost 5 bases and J lost 4, with 17 bases in between. The CDR3 has 15 amino acids. CDR1 is SEHNR and CDR2 is FQNEAQ in the germline V gene (reference sequence). The DNA for the CDR3 is TGTGCCAGCAGCGCGCGACCACTAGGAGGCACTGAAGCTTTCTTT. Encoded protein: CASSARPLGGTEAFF.

The chain joins TRBV6-5 to TRBJ2-3; D remains unclear. Per the germline V gene, CDR1 is MNHEY and CDR2 is SVGAGI. The CDR3 is 11 residues long. The V end was cut by 6 bases, the J end by 2 bases, with 3 bases between. The CDR3 sequence is CASSHTDTQYF. CDR3 nucleotide sequence: TGTGCCAGCAGCCACACAGATACGCAGTATTTT.

This clone occurred once. The chain has TRBV2 and TRBJ1-2, with D possibly TRBD1 on 6 matching bases. Germline V CDR1 and CDR2: SNHLY, FYNNEI. This CDR3 spans 15 amino acids. V was cut by 1 base and J by 4 bases, with 13 bases left in between. This CDR3 is CASSEGLQGGYGYTF. The CDR3 DNA sequence: TGTGCCAGCAGTGAAGGCCTACAGGGTGGCTATGGCTACACCTTC.

The rearrangement joins TRBV7-2 to TRBJ2-7; 7 bases agree with TRBD2. Germline values: CDR1 SGHTA, CDR2 FQGNSA. The V gene end was trimmed by 2 bases and the J gene end by 4 bases; junction bases not matched to a gene: 11. The CDR3 sequence is 16 residues long. CDR3 sequence reads: CASSLNPSPGGYEQYF. For the CDR3, the DNA is TGTGCCAGCAGCTTAAATCCCTCCCCGGGGGGTTACGAGCAGTACTTC.

V gene TRBV11-2 combines with J gene TRBJ1-1; D gene ambiguous. The CDR3 covers 18 residues. V was clipped by 5 bases and J by 8 bases, with 30 bases between them. The germline CDR1 and CDR2 sequences are SGHAT and FQNNGV. The CDR3 region is CASSEIIGWRLSHREAFF. DNA of the CDR3: TGTGCCAGCAGCGAAATTATCGGATGGCGACTGAGCCATCGGGAAGCTTTCTTT. The whole variable domain, filled in from reference TRBV11-2 and TRBJ1-1, reads EAGVAQSPRYKIIEKRQSVAFWCNPISGHATLYWYQQILGQGPKLLIQFQNNGVVDDSQLPKDRFSAERLKGVDSTLKIQPAKLEDSAVYLCASSEIIGWRLSHREAFFGQGTRLTVV.

In its sample, this clone was seen once. The V call is TRBV15, the J call TRBJ1-4, with D maybe TRBD1 (6 bases). The CDR3 runs 16 residues. The V gene's germline CDR1 is LNHNV and CDR2 YYDKDF (reference sequence). Trimming cost V 0 bases and J 4 bases, with 12 bases left between them. The CDR3, as DNA: TGTGCCACCAGCAGAGATCGGACAGCCTATAATGAAAAACTGTTTTTT. Encoded protein: CATSRDRTAYNEKLFF.

This sequence joins TRBV2 and TRBJ1-1, with no clear D. This CDR3 region has 13 residues. V was pared by 6 bases and J by 7 bases, with 15 bases between. Germline CDR1 and CDR2: SNHLY and FYNNEI. The chain's CDR3 is CASSSRTLVEAFF. The CDR3 nucleotides are TGTGCCAGCAGCTCTAGAACGCTAGTTGAAGCTTTCTTT.

The chain uses TRBV6-4 and TRBJ2-2; 7 nucleotides align to TRBD1. Germline values: CDR1 MRHNA, CDR2 SNTAGT. V was clipped by 6 bases and J by 2 bases; unmatched bases: 3. The CDR3 spans 14 residues. Here the CDR3 reads CASRGQENTGELFF. For the CDR3, the DNA is TGTGCCAGCAGAGGACAGGAAAACACCGGGGAGCTGTTTTTT.

The rearrangement joins TRBV5-1 to TRBJ1-2; D unclear. The CDR3 totals 14 residues. The ends were cut back, 6 bases at V and 0 bases at J, with 12 bases in the middle. Germline loops: CDR1 SGHRS, CDR2 YFSETQ. In nucleotides, the CDR3 is TGCGCCAGCAACCGAGACGCGGCTAACTATGGCTACACCTTC. Translating it yields CASNRDAANYGYTF.

The chain couples TRBV11-2 to TRBJ2-1; 12 nucleotides agree with TRBD2. The V gene end was trimmed by 7 bases and the J gene end by 4 bases; junction bases not matched to a gene: 5. The CDR3 sequence is 15 residues long. Per germline, CDR1 SGHAT and CDR2 FQNNGV. In DNA form, the CDR3 reads TGTGCCAGCACCCTAGCGGGAGGGATTTACAATGAGCAGTTCTTC. Residues: CASTLAGGIYNEQFF.

The chain is built from TRBV7-6 and TRBJ1-4, with 7 nucleotides matching TRBD1. Germline V gene sequence: CDR1 SGHVS, CDR2 FNYEAQ. V shed 5 bases, J shed 10 bases, and the junction held 4 bases outside the gene matches. The CDR3 extends over 12 amino acids. CDR3: CASSGQGGKLFF. DNA for the CDR3: TGTGCCAGCAGCGGCCAGGGGGGAAAACTGTTTTTT.

V is TRBV6-5 and J is TRBJ1-2, with 7 bases identical to TRBD1. CDR1 and CDR2 (germline): MNHEY, SVGAGI. The trim removed 6 bases at V and 6 bases at J, leaving 10 bases unmatched. This CDR3 is 14 amino acids long. CDR3 bases: TGTGCCAGCAGATTTCGAGGGGGCGGGGATGGCTACACCTTC. Protein: CASRFRGGGDGYTF.

This chain links TRBV10-3 with TRBJ1-1, with 10 bases fitting TRBD1. The CDR3 sequence is 15 residues long. Germline CDR1 ENHRY, CDR2 SYGVKD. The ends lost 2 bases at V and 4 bases at J; junction bases unmatched: 4. This CDR3 is CAISEPGQGGTEAFF. CDR3 in DNA: TGTGCCATCAGTGAGCCTGGACAGGGGGGCACTGAAGCTTTCTTT.

V is TRBV4-1 and J is TRBJ2-7; 8 bases match TRBD1. The CDR3 has 17 residues. Germline CDR1 MGHRA, CDR2 YSYEKL. Trimming removed 1 base from V and 0 bases from J; junction bases left unmatched: 8. CDR3 loop: CASSQVTRDRSSYEQYF. The CDR3 DNA reads TGCGCCAGCAGCCAAGTTACGAGGGACAGGTCCTCCTACGAGCAGTACTTC.